A single T cell receptor (beta chain) is shown here with its context. Its specificity is not known. The method was immunoSEQ multiplex PCR; TCRdb's version includes in-frame clones alone and lacks a portion of them. There are some 100,000 clones in the sample; around nine tenths occur only once, and around 6% lies in the top ten. The sample originates from a study of graft-versus-host responses after intestinal transplantation. Study background: Isolated intestinal, liver-intestinal, or multivisceral transplants had been given to the recipients. Uniformly, recipients were administered anti-thymocyte globulin induction with subsequent tacrolimus and steroids for two to three years.

Study conclusions and caveats: Subjects displaying graft-donor T cell macrochimerism possessed elevated graft-versus-host to host-versus-graft clonal ratios inside allografts. Recipient marrow contained GvH clones, some of which appeared first in ileum or blood.

Source: unstimulated CD8+ T cells sorted from spleen or lymph node cells, taken before intestinal transplant. The receptor was isolated from a human donor who received an intestinal transplant.

In nucleotides, the CDR3 is TGTGCCAGCAGCCCAGACAGGGGGGCTAGCACAGATACGCAGTATTTT. It specifies CASSPDRGASTDTQYF. This chain links TRBV7-7 with TRBJ2-3; TRBD1 agrees at 9 bases. Trimming removed 5 bases from V and 0 bases from J; junction bases left unmatched: 6. CDR1 is SSHAT and CDR2 is FNYEAQ in the germline V gene (reference sequence). CDR3 size: 16 residues.